The entry below describes one T cell receptor (beta chain). The antigen remains unidentified. TCRdb keeps only in-frame clones here, not all; method: immunoSEQ multiplex PCR. The data show 180,000 or so clones, with about 93% seen just once and roughly 1.9% held by the top ten. The data were taken from a study of T cell responses to AZD1222 COVID-19 vaccine. Study-wide results and limits: As reported, nearly half of all spike-specific TCRs target variant regions that are unmutated.

This CDR3 region has 17 residues. Trimming took 1 base from V and 0 from J; bases not matched to a gene: 6. The germline V gene encodes CDR1 MGHRA and CDR2 YSYEKL. The sequence came from an adult who received the AZD1222 COVID-19 vaccine. The chain couples TRBV4-1 to TRBJ2-5; 9 bases are a match to TRBD1. Sequenced here: peripheral blood, sampled 28 days after the second AZD1222 dose. CDR3 amino acids: CASSQGPGQGYQETQYF. CDR3 sequence (DNA): TGCGCCAGCAGCCAAGGCCCCGGACAGGGGTACCAAGAGACCCAGTACTTC.